This entry describes one T cell receptor beta chain. Its antigen is currently not known. Base qualities were left out, and no much larger clone turns up one base away. The sample originates from a study of tumor-infiltrating lymphocytes in primary liver carcinoma (dated by TCRdb to about 2017). Study-wide context: The five patients, three men and two women aged 30 to 69 years, had hepatocellular carcinoma (four) or combined HCC and intrahepatic cholangiocarcinoma (one). Technical replicate repertoires showed high reproducibility, with mean shared-clone rates roughly 0.87 and correlation coefficients above 0.95. For each liver tumor, the study sampled five regions along with adjacent normal tissue and blood, and applied TCRbeta repertoire sequencing, expression microarrays and whole-exome sequencing. Agilent mRNA microarray profiling was performed on the 20 to 25 tumor region samples to relate TCRbeta repertoire diversity to the local molecular phenotype. Roughly 3.65 to 7.13 million productive TCRbeta reads were obtained per sample, and no significant difference in read depth was found between tissue types. TCRbeta repertoire sequencing covered 35 specimens from 5 patients: around 25 tumor regions, 5 adjacent noncancerous liver tissues and 5 peripheral blood samples. Tumors of the five patients were stage T1-T3 N0M0 with maximum diameters of roughly 4.2 to 11 cm. Paper-wide results and their limitations: The top 250 clones made up a significantly larger repertoire fraction in tumors than in blood (p = 0.039). Repertoire overlap was found to be higher between tumor regions (mean around 35%) than between tumor-adjacent (around 17%) or tumor-blood (around 15%) pairs, consistent with antigen-driven expansion. Comparison of CD4+ and CD8+ T cell repertoires was precluded by the use of bulk unsorted samples. Only 4 or 5 patients were included in the study, and the authors note that the findings should be validated in a larger study. Only about 7.5-25% of top clones were found in all five regions of a tumor, suggesting spatial heterogeneity of tumor-infiltrating T cells. Because only the TCR beta chain was sequenced and unpaired alpha chains were not captured, true repertoire diversity is likely underestimated.

Counted from cysteine to phenylalanine, this CDR3 has 16 amino acids. Only CDR3 DNA is held: 48 bases, read in frame from base 1. Per the germline V gene, SGHAT is the CDR1 and FQNNGV is the CDR2. V loses 6 bases, J loses 4 bases, and the germline ends lie 21 bases apart. A constant-region primer and ProtoScript II reverse transcriptase were used to reverse-transcribe TCRbeta-specific cDNA from about 500 ng total RNA. Construction of the TCRbeta libraries relied on three nested rounds of multiplex PCR, following a slightly modified ARM-PCR procedure. Multiplex TRBV1-TRBV30 forward primers and a Cbeta reverse primer were used in the first two PCR rounds, each of which was run for around 10 cycles. Sample barcodes and Illumina adapters were attached in a final 25-cycle PCR using Deep VentR polymerase. Before sequencing, amplicons between 200 and 500 bp were purified from gel using a QIAquick gel extraction kit. An Illumina HiSeq 2500 was used to sequence the TCRbeta amplicons, generating 250-bp paired-end reads. Under the source paper's analysis protocol: Reads were quality-trimmed with Trimmomatic v0.33, and paired reads were merged with FLASH v1.2.11 to recover full CDR3 sequences. V, D and J germline segments were assigned to the rearranged TCRbeta sequences by MiGEC v1.2.1b. Clonotype statistics, along with Shannon-Wiener diversity indices, were calculated using VDJtools v1.0.0. To cut down on sampling bias, every analysis after diversity analysis relied on just the 250 most abundant clonotypes from each sample. TCRdb reanalyzed the raw reads on its own, using fastp at Q25 for trimming and MiXCR for clone calling, and kept in-frame beta chains. Each CDR3 protein appears once, grouped with its most common genes and DNA. These V and J calls are TCRdb output, not the study's own analysis. The sample includes 95,000 to 100,000 distinct CDR3 sequences, with around 73% observed a single time. The ten most abundant clones make up more than 10% of the sample.

Without any cell sorting, total RNA and DNA were extracted together from roughly 21-30 mg of bulk tissue using the AllPrep DNA/RNA mini kit. Surgical resection was performed in China between November 2015 and 2016 on roughly 5 patients with histopathologically diagnosed primary liver carcinoma. Patients had chronic HBV infection and were treatment-naive at sampling. Five spatially separated regions were sampled from each tumor: the superior, inferior, left-lateral and right-lateral poles, plus the tumor centre. Histology showed that every tumor sample contained more than 90% viable tumor cells. Fresh tumor and adjacent tissue pieces were bisected; one half was stored in RNAlater at -80°C, the other sent for histology.

Sequenced sample: liver tumor tissue from sampling region 2. This sample's cell subset or site label indicates: tumor region T2, inferior pole. This receptor was taken from a woman aged 55-75 years with primary liver carcinoma and hepatitis B virus infection. The rearranged segments are TRBV11-2 and TRBJ2-5, with TRBD2 perhaps the D gene, on 6 matching bases. The encoded CDR3 is CASRCSRGNGRETQYF. The nucleotide sequence reads as follows: TGTGCCAGCAGATGCTCCCGTGGTAACGGGAGAGAGACCCAGTACTTC.